The entry below gives a single T cell receptor beta chain sequence along with its context. Per germline, CDR1 SGHTA and CDR2 FQGNSA. CDR3 size: 15 residues. The sample originates from a study of monozygotic twins with inflammatory bowel disease. Template-switch reactions added UMIs with a 6-nucleotide sample barcode. TCRdb reprocessed the 5' RACE reads; each CDR3 protein has one entry and no DNA is given. The specimen's table records more than 350,000 distinct CDR3 sequences. The chain joins TRBV7-2 to TRBJ2-7; TCRdb designates TRBD1, a call that cannot be tested without DNA. The clonotype was recovered from a human donor with ulcerative colitis or Crohn's disease, or a healthy co-twin of an affected twin (not recorded which). The sequenced sample consisted of blood. The CDR3: CASSVRGPFSYEQYF.